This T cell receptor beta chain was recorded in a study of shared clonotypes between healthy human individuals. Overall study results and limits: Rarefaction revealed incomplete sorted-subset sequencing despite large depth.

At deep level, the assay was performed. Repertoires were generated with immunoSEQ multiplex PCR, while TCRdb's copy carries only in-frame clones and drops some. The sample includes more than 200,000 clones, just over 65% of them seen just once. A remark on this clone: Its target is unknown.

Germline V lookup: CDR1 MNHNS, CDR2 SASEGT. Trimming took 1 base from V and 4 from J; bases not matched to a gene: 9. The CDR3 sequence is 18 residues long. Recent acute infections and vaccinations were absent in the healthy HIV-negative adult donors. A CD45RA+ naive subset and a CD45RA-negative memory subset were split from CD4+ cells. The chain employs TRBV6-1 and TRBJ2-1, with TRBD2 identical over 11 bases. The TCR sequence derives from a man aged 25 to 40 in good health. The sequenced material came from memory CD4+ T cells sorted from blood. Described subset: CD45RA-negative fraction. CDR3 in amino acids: CASSEGDPGLAVYNEQFF. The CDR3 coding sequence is TGTGCCAGCAGTGAAGGGGACCCGGGACTAGCGGTATACAATGAGCAGTTCTTC.